The entry below describes one TCR beta chain. These data come from a study of CD8 T cells in Susac syndrome. RNA was extracted with the RNeasy kit, and a quantity of roughly 0.5 to 1 ug was reverse transcribed using random hexamers. TCRdb passed the immunoSEQ multiplex PCR reads through MiXCR, listing each CDR3 protein once. The sample has 200,000 to 250,000 distinct CDR3 sequences; over 85% are singletons. Bulk CD8+ and CD4+ cells came from magnetic negative isolation; CD8+ TEMRA by FACS. The sequenced sample consisted of CD4+ T cells from PBMCs. The origin of this receptor is a human donor with multiple sclerosis.

CDR3: CASSAGTGRPYEQYF. In DNA form, the CDR3 reads TGTGCCAGCAGCGCCGGGACAGGGAGACCCTACGAGCAGTACTTC. J is TRBJ2-7 and V is TRBV9; 9 bases are a match to TRBD1. V lost 3 bases to trimming and J lost 2 bases; unmatched junction nucleotides: 6. The CDR3 loop spans 15 amino acids. Germline CDR1 SGDLS, CDR2 YYNGEE.